This TCR beta chain was retrieved from a study of Graves' ophthalmopathy and Graves' hyperthyroidism. This clonotype was picked up a small number of times. The authors amplified TCR beta CDR3 regions, and they did so from RNA transcripts for repertoire sequencing. The authors performed first-round RT-PCR with HTBI primers and then a second-round multiplex PCR. TCRdb itself ran the multiplex PCR reads through MiXCR, one entry per CDR3 protein. The table has roughly 300,000 distinct CDR3 sequences, roughly 15% seen once. Per germline, CDR1 SGHRS and CDR2 YFSETQ. Unmatched junction bases numbered 7, after V lost 4 bases and J lost 3 bases. The CDR3 extends over 16 amino acids.

Sequenced: peripheral blood. This sequence was found in an adult man with Graves' ophthalmopathy. The rearrangement uses TRBV5-1 and TRBJ2-7; 13 bases align to TRBD2. CDR3 sequence: CASSPEGLAGNYEQYF. The CDR3 DNA follows: TGCGCCAGCAGCCCGGAGGGACTAGCGGGGAACTACGAGCAGTACTTC.